One and the same sample provided the 15 T cell receptor beta chains below, sequenced in a study of circulating CD8 cells and anti-PD-1 response in melanoma. Live CD3+CD8+TCRalphabeta+ cells were sorted into four subsets by PD-1 and/or TIGIT. The QIAseq Immune Repertoire TCR panel built the libraries from 15 ng of total RNA. TCRdb analysed the reads with MiXCR anew, one entry per CDR3 protein. The repertoire has about 480 distinct CDR3 sequences, roughly 4.9% of them found once; the top ten carry over 40%. This material consisted of CD8+ T cells from PBMCs, taken at baseline or after one month of anti-PD-1 therapy (not recorded which). The source is a human donor with melanoma.

This clonotype ranks as large. CDR3 in DNA: TGTGCCAGCAGCCAGGACAGCTCCTACGAGCAGTACTTC. Its protein is CASSQDSSYEQYF. The chain employs TRBV28 and TRBJ2-7; tentatively, D is TRBD1 (6 bases). Looked up from germline, CDR1 is MDHEN and CDR2 is SYDVKM. Trimming took off 6 bases at V and 0 bases at J, with 9 bases between the two ends. CDR3 length: 13 residues. Variable domain in full (rest from reference TRBV28 and TRBJ2-7): DVKVTQSSRYLVKRTGEKVFLECVQDMDHENMFWYRQDPGLGLRLIYFSYDVKMKEKGDIPEGYSVSREKKERFSLILESASTNQTSMYLCASSQDSSYEQYFGPGTRLTVT.

By its share, this clonotype is large. The chain employs TRBV7-3 and TRBJ2-5; D may correspond to TRBD1 or TRBD2 (5 bases each). The CDR3 covers 15 residues. From germline, CDR1 is SGHTA and CDR2 FQGTGA. The ends were cut back, 5 bases at V and 4 bases at J, with 17 bases in the middle. The CDR3 is CASSPSRSGGETQYF. The DNA of the CDR3 is TGTGCCAGCAGCCCCTCGCGATCTGGGGGAGAGACCCAGTACTTC.

This clonotype ranks as medium-sized. The chain is built from TRBV19 and TRBJ1-6; D not certain. V gave up 4 bases and J gave up 5 bases, with 6 bases separating them. The CDR3 spans 13 residues. The germline gives CDR1 LNHDA, CDR2 SQIVND (reference sequence). The chain's CDR3 is CASSTGNNSPLHF. The CDR3 region has the DNA TGTGCCAGTAGTACCGGGAATAATTCACCCCTCCACTTT.

This clonotype ranks as large. The chain recombines TRBV4-2 with TRBJ2-7, with TRBD1 as a possible D gene (6 bases). V shed 4 bases and J shed 3 bases, with 7 bases lying between them. Germline loops: CDR1 LGHNA, CDR2 YNFKEQ. This CDR3 has 12 amino acids. The CDR3 loop is CASSPQGYEQYF. In DNA form, the CDR3 reads TGTGCCAGCAGCCCACAGGGCTACGAGCAGTACTTC.

By its share, this clonotype is large. This chain connects TRBV19 to TRBJ1-1; tentative D call: TRBD1 (5 bases). Trimming removed 5 bases at V and 11 bases at J, with 18 bases between. The CDR3 extends over 13 amino acids. The V gene's germline CDR1 is LNHDA and CDR2 SQIVND (reference sequence). CDR3 residues: CASSHPWGLGAFF. The CDR3 DNA is TGTGCCAGTAGTCATCCGTGGGGCTTGGGTGCTTTCTTT. Based on the CDR3 plus reference TRBV19 and TRBJ1-1, the full variable domain is DGGITQSPKYLFRKEGQNVTLSCEQNLNHDAMYWYRQDPGQGLRLIYYSQIVNDFQKGDIAEGYSVSREKKESFPLTVTSAQKNPTAFYLCASSHPWGLGAFFGQGTRLTVV.

This clonotype is classed as large. The chain carries TRBV27 and TRBJ1-2, with D perhaps matching TRBD1 (6 bases). V lost 0 bases, J lost 5 bases, and 7 bases lay in between. The CDR3 length is 13 residues. Per germline, CDR1 MNHEY and CDR2 SMNVEV (reference sequence). The CDR3 region has the DNA TGTGCCAGCAGTTTATCGGGGGCTTATGGCTACACCTTC. It translates to CASSLSGAYGYTF.

This clonotype is categorized as large. The chain has TRBV19 and TRBJ2-1, with 8 nucleotides matching TRBD2. The germline gives CDR1 LNHDA, CDR2 SQIVND (reference sequence). V gave up 9 bases and J gave up 3 bases; unmatched junction bases: 7. The CDR3 sequence is 14 residues long. The CDR3: CASLGTRGYNEQFF. The CDR3 DNA reads as TGTGCCAGCCTCGGGACTAGGGGCTACAATGAGCAGTTCTTC.

This clonotype qualifies as large. The rearrangement uses TRBV24-1 and TRBJ2-7, with D uncertain. V was shortened by 0 bases and J by 6 bases, with 5 bases between the two germline ends. The CDR3 runs 12 residues. Germline V lookup: CDR1 KGHDR, CDR2 SFDVKD. The CDR3 spells CATSDLLGEQYF. CDR3 nucleotide sequence: TGTGCCACCAGTGATTTGCTAGGCGAGCAGTACTTC.

This clonotype is large in the sample. This chain connects TRBV29-1 to TRBJ2-7; TRBD1 might be the D (6 bases). Trimming left V 6 bases short and J 6 bases short, with 9 bases between. The CDR3 extends over 10 amino acids. Per the germline V gene, CDR1 is SQVTM and CDR2 is ANQGSEA. CDR3 region: CSVGQTEQYF. CDR3 bases: TGCAGCGTCGGACAGACCGAGCAGTACTTC.

This clonotype is judged large. CDR3 sequence reads: CASSELTGDYEQYF. CDR3 DNA: TGTGCCAGCAGTGAATTGACAGGGGACTACGAGCAGTACTTC. The chain joins TRBV25-1 to TRBJ2-7; 8 bases are a match to TRBD1. The germline gives CDR1 MGHDK, CDR2 SYGVNS. The CDR3 has 14 amino acids. V lost 1 base, J lost 3 bases, and 2 bases stayed unmatched.

In its sample, this clonotype is large. As DNA, the CDR3 is TGTGCCAGCAGTGATCCGGGGGCCTCCTACAATGAGCAGTTCTTC. Translating gives CASSDPGASYNEQFF. The chain joins TRBV2 to TRBJ2-1, with D perhaps assigned TRBD1 or TRBD2 (6 bases each). CDR1 and CDR2 (germline): SNHLY, FYNNEI. This CDR3 is 15 amino acids long. V was trimmed by 3 bases and J by 0 bases, leaving 9 bases between them.

This clonotype qualifies as large (0.1 to 1%). The chain employs TRBV2 and TRBJ1-1; 7 bases align to TRBD1. V trimming: 6 bases; J trimming: 0 bases; junction bases outside the gene matches: 13. Germline CDR1 is SNHLY and CDR2 is FYNNEI. This CDR3 region has 17 residues. Here the CDR3 DNA reads TGTGCCAGCAGGGAGATACAGGGGCATTCGATGAACACTGAAGCTTTCTTT. It is translated as CASREIQGHSMNTEAFF.

This clonotype is judged medium-sized. The chain couples TRBV16 to TRBJ1-3; a possible D gene is TRBD1 (5 bases). The CDR3 runs 16 residues. Germline lookup yields CDR1 KGHSY and CDR2 FQNENV. V lost 4 bases and J lost 0, with 13 bases in between. CDR3 loop: CASSPTEVTSGNTIYF. CDR3 DNA sequence: TGTGCCAGCAGCCCGACAGAGGTCACCTCTGGAAACACCATATATTTT.

This clonotype rates as medium-sized. The rearrangement joins TRBV12-3 or TRBV12-4 to TRBJ2-1; 10 nucleotides agree with TRBD1. V was clipped by 7 bases and J by 0 bases; unmatched bases: 6. The CDR3 length is 16 residues. The CDR3 region is CASTGQGIISYNEQFF. Here the CDR3 DNA reads TGTGCCAGCACGGGACAGGGGATTATCTCCTACAATGAGCAGTTCTTC.

This clonotype qualifies as medium-sized. The genes are TRBV20-1 and TRBJ1-6, with 7 nucleotides matching TRBD1. The CDR3 covers 14 residues. V shed 5 bases and J 10 bases; nucleotides not matched to a gene: 11. Germline assignment: CDR1 DFQATT and CDR2 SNEGSKA (reference sequence). DNA for the CDR3: TGCAGTGCTCCCACGGGACAGTTCGAATCACCCCTCCACTTT. Amino acid sequence: CSAPTGQFESPLHF.